A single sample is the source of the 17 T cell receptor beta chains below, sequenced in a study of CD8+ T cells in alopecia areata. Sequencing templates came from extracted RNA that was reverse transcribed into cDNA. The table came from immunoSEQ multiplex PCR; TCRdb's copy has only in-frame clones and leaves some out. The table includes roughly 100,000 clones, 85% to 90% detected once. Treatment denoted: oral pan-JAK inhibitor, 5-10 mg twice daily. The material sequenced was CD8+ T cells sorted from blood, taken at roughly week 30, from a patient treated with tofacitinib. Source of these receptors: a human donor with alopecia areata.

The V gene is TRBV30, the J gene TRBJ1-1, with no clear D. Trimming stripped 2 bases from V and 1 base from J, with 8 bases between. This CDR3 region has 13 residues. Germline values: CDR1 GTSNPN, CDR2 SVGIG (reference sequence). CDR3 region: CAWSLRGNTEAFF. Written as DNA, the CDR3 is TGTGCCTGGAGTCTACGGGGGAACACTGAAGCTTTCTTT.

The genes are TRBV30 and TRBJ2-2; D not resolved. V shed 3 bases and J shed 0 bases, with 11 bases lying between them. CDR3 length equals 15 residues. Looked up from germline, CDR1 is GTSNPN and CDR2 is SVGIG (reference sequence). CDR3 sequence reads: CAWRGRSSNTGELFF. The CDR3 DNA reads TGTGCCTGGAGAGGTCGGTCGTCGAACACCGGGGAGCTGTTTTTT. Looking up the rest from reference TRBV30 and TRBJ2-2 gives the full variable domain: SQTIHQWPATLVQPVGSPLSLECTVEGTSNPNLYWYRQAAGRGLQLLFYSVGIGQISSEVPQNLSASRPQDRQFILSSKKLLLSDSGFYLCAWRGRSSNTGELFFGEGSRLTVL.

V gene TRBV13 combines with J gene TRBJ1-1, with D hard to call. The CDR3 is made up of 16 amino acids. The V end lost 6 bases, the J end lost 2 bases, and 19 bases lay between the germline ends. Germline CDR1 reads PRHDT; CDR2 reads FYEKMQ (reference sequence). CDR3 loop: CASSPSPAWGNTEAFF. The CDR3 bases are TGTGCCAGCAGTCCTAGCCCGGCTTGGGGAAACACTGAAGCTTTCTTT.

This chain uses TRBV6-6 with TRBJ1-1; D is undetermined. The V end was cut by 0 bases, the J end by 0 bases, with 11 bases between. This CDR3 has 16 amino acids. Germline V gives CDR1 MNHNY, CDR2 SVGAGI (reference sequence). In DNA form, the CDR3 reads TGTGCCAGCAGTTACTCGTCAGGCCTCATGAACACTGAAGCTTTCTTT. This translates into CASSYSSGLMNTEAFF.

The V call is TRBV9, the J call TRBJ2-1; D may be TRBD2 (5 bases). Trimming removed 0 bases at V and 8 bases at J, with 12 bases between. This CDR3 has 14 residues. CDR1 and CDR2 (germline): SGDLS, YYNGEE. CDR3 loop: CASSVVRGGHEQFF. The CDR3 DNA sequence: TGTGCCAGCAGCGTAGTTCGGGGTGGCCATGAGCAGTTCTTC. Full variable domain (missing parts from reference TRBV9 and TRBJ2-1): DSGVTQTPKHLITATGQRVTLRCSPRSGDLSVYWYQQSLDQGLQFLIQYYNGEERAKGNILERFSAQQFPDLHSELNLSSLELGDSALYFCASSVVRGGHEQFFGPGTRLTVL.

Concerning this clone: The CDR3 does not end in the conserved phenylalanine or tryptophan, so this is likely a read error. V is TRBV29-1 and J is TRBJ1-2, with no clear D. This CDR3 region has 12 residues. V lost 4 bases, J lost 3 bases, and 9 bases lay in between. Germline CDR1 is SQVTM and CDR2 is ANQGSEA. CDR3 sequence: CSVGSRYYGYTS. In nucleotides, the CDR3 is TGCAGCGTTGGGTCCCGATACTATGGCTACACCTCC.

The chain employs TRBV29-1 and TRBJ2-7; D call uncertain. In germline, CDR1 is SQVTM, CDR2 ANQGSEA. CDR3 size: 15 residues. V gave up 5 bases and J gave up 2 bases, with 19 bases separating them. CDR3 DNA sequence: TGCAGCGTTAGTTTACCGCTGCGGACGACCTACGAGCAGTACTTC. Translation: CSVSLPLRTTYEQYF.

This clone showed up just a few times. V gene TRBV11-2 combines with J gene TRBJ2-2; no definite D call. CDR1 and CDR2 (germline): SGHAT, FQNNGV. This CDR3 is built from 11 residues. V gave up 8 bases and J gave up 4 bases, with 5 bases separating them. DNA of the CDR3: TGTGCCAGCTCCTTCACCGGGGAGCTGTTTTTT. It is translated as CASSFTGELFF.

This rearrangement joins TRBV2 to TRBJ2-3; 8 bases fit TRBD1. This CDR3 has 15 residues. The germline V gene has CDR1 SNHLY and CDR2 FYNNEI. Trimming took 8 bases from V and 2 from J; bases not matched to a gene: 9. The CDR3 is CASPAMDRDTDTQYF. The CDR3 bases are TGTGCCAGCCCTGCTATGGACAGGGACACAGATACGCAGTATTTT.

V and J are TRBV25-1 and TRBJ2-7, with D perhaps matching TRBD2 (5 bases). CDR1 is MGHDK and CDR2 is SYGVNS in the germline V gene. CDR3 length: 14 residues. CDR3 DNA sequence: TGTGCTACGAGGGCCGCGTCAGGCTCGAGGGAGCAGTACTTC. Translation: CATRAASGSREQYF.

The chain combines TRBV19 with TRBJ2-5, with D unresolved. The J call is doubtful: the DNA matches TRBJ2-7 better. CDR1 is LNHDA and CDR2 is SQIVND in the germline V gene (reference sequence). CDR3 length equals 11 residues. CDR3 sequence reads: CASSIFYEQYF. For the CDR3, the DNA is TGTGCCAGTAGTATCTTCTACGAGCAGTACTTC.

This clone was seen once. The rearrangement links TRBV7-2 to TRBJ1-1, with 9 bases matching TRBD1. The CDR3 totals 15 residues. Germline V CDR1 and CDR2: SGHTA, FQGNSA. CDR3: CAAMLSGTGSLEAFF. The CDR3 bases are TGTGCTGCGATGTTATCCGGGACAGGGTCTCTTGAAGCTTTCTTT.

The V call is TRBV14, the J call TRBJ1-1; D is uncertain. The CDR3 is 12 amino acids. V was trimmed by 4 bases and J by 10 bases, leaving 13 bases between them. CDR1 and CDR2 (germline): SGHDN, FVKESK. Here the CDR3 DNA reads TGTGCCAGCAGCCCAGACCAAGATTCAGCTTTCTTT. This codes for CASSPDQDSAFF.

This chain connects TRBV11-1 to TRBJ2-2, with D maybe TRBD1 (5 bases). Germline CDR1 reads SGHAT; CDR2 reads FQDESV (reference sequence). With 8 bases removed from V and 5 bases from J, the gap between germline ends came to 15 bases. CDR3 length: 14 amino acids. CDR3 loop: CASPLGQGTGELFF. CDR3 DNA sequence: TGTGCCAGCCCCCTGGGTCAGGGAACCGGGGAGCTGTTTTTT.

This chain links TRBV27 with TRBJ1-4, with D perhaps TRBD1 (5 bases). Germline V gene sequence: CDR1 MNHEY, CDR2 SMNVEV (reference sequence). This CDR3 comprises 14 residues. Trimming removed 5 bases from V and 7 bases from J, with 14 bases in between. The DNA of the CDR3 is TGTGCCAGCAGTCTCGTCGGGACGGGTGAAAAACTGTTTTTT. Its translation is CASSLVGTGEKLFF.

V gene TRBV23-1 combines with J gene TRBJ2-2; D is ambiguous. TRBV23-1 has ORF status, its function being uncertain. V was pared by 4 bases and J by 6 bases, with 21 bases between. There are 17 residues in the CDR3. CDR3 DNA: TGCGCCAGCAGTCCCACGCTCCTCGTGGTGGAGTCCGGGGAGCTGTTTTTT. Encoded protein: CASSPTLLVVESGELFF.

CDR3 sequence reads: CASSELDSTSSYEQYF. The CDR3 nucleotides are TGTGCCAGCAGCGAACTCGACAGCACCTCCTCCTACGAGCAGTACTTC. The chain is built from TRBV7-9 and TRBJ2-7; TRBD1 is a possible D gene (5 bases). The germline V and J ends were trimmed by 5 bases and 0 bases, with 17 bases remaining between them. Per germline, CDR1 SEHNR and CDR2 FQNEAQ (reference sequence). The length of the CDR3 is 16 residues.